A single sample is the source of the 10 T cell receptor beta chains below, sequenced in a study of T cells after yellow fever vaccination. One entry per CDR3 protein results from TCRdb running MiXCR on the 5' RACE reads. In the table there are around 68,000 distinct CDR3 sequences, 7.3% of which are singletons. The sample was CD8+ T cells sorted from PBMCs, taken more than 8 days after the first yellow fever vaccination. These receptors all come from a man between 18 and 29 years old who received the YFV17D yellow fever vaccine.

This clonotype has a count of ten or more. The chain joins TRBV11-1 to TRBJ2-2, with 10 bases fitting TRBD1. The germline gives CDR1 SGHAT, CDR2 FQDESV (reference sequence). This CDR3 has 19 amino acids. The ends lost 5 bases at V and 3 bases at J; junction bases unmatched: 15. Written as DNA, the CDR3 is TGTGCCAGCAGCCCCTCTCGACCTGACAGGGGGCAGTACACCGGGGAGCTGTTTTTT. Amino acid sequence: CASSPSRPDRGQYTGELFF.

This clonotype has ten or more counts. The chain carries TRBV6-4 and TRBJ1-6; D uncertain. Germline V gene data show CDR1 as MRHNA and CDR2 as SNTAGT. This CDR3 comprises 13 residues. The V and J ends lost 0 bases and 6 bases respectively, with 3 bases between them. In DNA form, the CDR3 reads TGTGCCAGCAGTGACTCGCCTAATTCACCCCTCCACTTT. Translation gives CASSDSPNSPLHF.

Many counts were recorded for this clonotype. CDR3 sequence reads: CASSSDRGPPNTGELFF. CDR3 DNA sequence: TGTGCCAGCAGCTCGGACAGGGGCCCTCCGAACACCGGGGAGCTGTTTTTT. This chain uses TRBV7-8 with TRBJ2-2; TRBD1 aligns across 9 bases. The junction had 6 bases not matched to a gene; V was cut back by 4 bases and J by 0 bases. This CDR3 comprises 17 residues. Germline CDR1 SGHVS, CDR2 FQNEAQ.

There are many counts of this clonotype. V gene TRBV21-1 combines with J gene TRBJ2-1; the tabulated D call, TRBD1, remains unverified against the DNA. TRBV21-1 is flagged as a pseudogene. The CDR3 runs to 15 residues. The CDR3 DNA is TGTGCCAGCAAGAGGGGTCCGACCGTGGGCAATGAGCAGTTCTTC. Its translation: CASKRGPTVGNEQFF.

The chain employs TRBV5-5 and TRBJ2-2, with D uncertain. Germline lookup yields CDR1 SGHKS and CDR2 YYEKEE (reference sequence). This CDR3 has 16 amino acids. V was cut by 1 base and J by 0 bases, with 10 bases left in between. The CDR3 loop is CASSLWSGTNTGELFF. The CDR3 coding sequence is TGTGCCAGCAGCTTGTGGTCTGGGACGAACACCGGGGAGCTGTTTTTT. Full variable domain (remainder filled in from reference TRBV5-5 and TRBJ2-2): DAGVTQSPTHLIKTRGQQVTLRCSPISGHKSVSWYQQVLGQGPQFIFQYYEKEERGRGNFPDRFSARQFPNYSSELNVNALLLGDSALYLCASSLWSGTNTGELFFGEGSRLTVL.

This clonotype was counted ten times or more. This rearrangement joins TRBV7-9 to TRBJ2-5; no clear D. Trimming cost V 5 bases and J 7 bases, with 11 bases left between them. This CDR3 is 12 amino acids long. Germline lookup yields CDR1 SEHNR and CDR2 FQNEAQ (reference sequence). As DNA, the CDR3 is TGTGCCAGCAGCACCCTCGCACGGACCCAGTACTTC. Protein: CASSTLARTQYF. Variable domain in full (rest from reference TRBV7-9 and TRBJ2-5): DTGVSQNPRHKITKRGQNVTFRCDPISEHNRLYWYRQTLGQGPEFLTYFQNEAQLEKSRLLSDRFSAERPKGSFSTLEIQRTEQGDSAMYLCASSTLARTQYFGPGTRLLVL.

This clonotype has a count of ten or more. The chain recombines TRBV5-1 with TRBJ1-1; perhaps TRBD1 as D (6 bases). Germline V lookup: CDR1 SGHRS, CDR2 YFSETQ. This CDR3 is 14 amino acids long. V was pared by 0 bases and J by 4 bases, with 10 bases between. CDR3 nucleotide sequence: TGCGCCAGCAGCTTGGAGGGGGGCGGCACTGAAGCTTTCTTT. Protein: CASSLEGGGTEAFF.

This clonotype was recorded at least ten times. V is TRBV6-1 and J is TRBJ1-6; D is undetermined. Per germline, CDR1 MNHNS and CDR2 SASEGT. The CDR3 has 14 residues. V gave up 3 bases and J gave up 7 bases, with 10 bases separating them. Written as DNA, the CDR3 is TGTGCCAGCAGTGATCTCCCGTGGAATTCACCCCTCCACTTT. It encodes CASSDLPWNSPLHF.

This clonotype was seen repeatedly, ten times or more. The CDR3 region is CASSSDTGELFF. The CDR3 bases are TGTGCCAGTAGTTCCGACACCGGGGAGCTGTTTTTT. The rearrangement joins TRBV19 to TRBJ2-2, with no clear D. Germline CDR1 and CDR2: LNHDA and SQIVND (reference sequence). V was shortened by 5 bases and J by 3 bases, with 4 bases between the two germline ends. The CDR3 has 12 residues. The variable domain in full, with the rest retrieved from reference TRBV19 and TRBJ2-2, is DGGITQSPKYLFRKEGQNVTLSCEQNLNHDAMYWYRQDPGQGLRLIYYSQIVNDFQKGDIAEGYSVSREKKESFPLTVTSAQKNPTAFYLCASSSDTGELFFGEGSRLTVL.

This clonotype was seen many times. The chain uses TRBV6-2 or TRBV6-3 and TRBJ2-7; 7 nucleotides match TRBD1. The CDR3 has 13 residues. The germline CDR1 and CDR2 sequences are MNHEY and SVGEGT. The J segment lost 2 bases and the V segment lost 7 bases, leaving 5 bases of the junction unmatched. CDR3 nucleotide sequence: TGTGCCAGCAATTCGGACAGGACCTACGAGCAGTACGTC. Translated: CASNSDRTYEQYV.